This TCR beta chain was recovered during a study of shared clonotypes between healthy human individuals. On the study more broadly: CD4 naive cells filled three plates per donor, CD4 memory three, CD8 naive two and CD8 memory one.

Combination of CD45RO+ cells with CCR7-negative CD45RA+ TemRA cells was used for CD8 memory. TCRdb's table, derived via immunoSEQ multiplex PCR, lists solely in-frame clones and lacks some. In the table there are about 330,000 clones, about nine tenths of which are singletons. The germline CDR1 and CDR2 sequences are SQVTM and ANQGSEA. The length of the CDR3 is 12 residues. The ends were cut back, 7 bases at V and 1 base at J, with 10 bases in the middle. Overall study findings and caveats: Sequencing of the sorted subsets was shown by rarefaction to be incomplete despite large depth. All-four-donor shared clonotypes had higher generation probabilities than non-shared clonotypes did.

As to this clone: Its antigen remains unidentified.

This sequence originates from a man between 18 and 29 years old in good health. Sequenced sample: memory CD8+ T cells sorted from blood. Documented subset: CD45RO+ cells pooled with CCR7-negative TemRA cells. The rearrangement links TRBV29-1 to TRBJ1-1, with D perhaps matching TRBD1 (5 bases). The CDR3 nucleotides are TGCAGCGGAGGGGAGGCGAACACTGAAGCTTTCTTT. Encoded protein: CSGGEANTEAFF.